The source of this T cell receptor beta chain is a study of CD8+CD57+ T cells in acquired aplastic anemia. Across the study: On average, sorted CD4+ and CD8+ cells gave roughly 3 ug of DNA. Study-wide results and limits: In CD8+ cells, Simpson's diversity showed no significant difference between patients and controls. Both patients and controls carried the same twenty-nine CD8+ CDR3 sequences.

CDR3 and TCR beta VDJ profiling relied on a genomic DNA template. TCRdb redid the calling of the reads with MiXCR, one entry per CDR3 protein. Among about 270,000 distinct CDR3 sequences, around 60% were seen once, and the ten largest hold less than 10%. As to this clonotype: Its antigen is currently unknown.

CDR3 length: 18 amino acids. The germline gives CDR1 MNHEY, CDR2 SVGEGT. V lost 7 bases, J lost 3 bases, and 13 bases stayed unmatched. The source is a human donor with severe aplastic anemia or a healthy control (not recorded which). The rearrangement links TRBV6-2 or TRBV6-3 to TRBJ2-6; 9 bases are a match to TRBD2. Sequencing used sorted CD4+, CD8+, or CD8+CD57+ T cells (not recorded which) from PBMCs. The CDR3 loop reads CASTLRAAGGLGANVLTF. The CDR3 DNA sequence: TGTGCCAGCACCTTACGGGCGGCGGGGGGGCTTGGGGCCAACGTCCTGACTTTC.